Listed below are T cell receptor beta chains from one sample, sequenced in a study of blood T cell repertoires in COVID-19. TCRdb's copy holds only in-frame clones and misses some; the assay was immunoSEQ multiplex PCR. Of some 250,000 clones in the sample, around four fifths are singletons; the top ten hold roughly 5.8%. Sequencing was done on a sample of peripheral blood. The receptors come from a man older than 75 with acute or convalescent COVID-19. CDR3s include the opening cysteine and the closing phenylalanine or tryptophan. The size field is filled for only some rows; it gives once, few, many or a size class.

v_call: TRBV5-1
clone_size: NA
cdr3_aa: CASSFIHSTGQETQYF

v_call: TRBV5-1
clone_size: NA
cdr3_aa: CASSPSGGADTGELFF

v_call: TRBV28
clone_size: NA
cdr3_aa: CASSLIGTRNEQFF

v_call: TRBV5-5
clone_size: NA
cdr3_aa: CASSWGGPRETQYF

v_call: TRBV3-1/TRBV3-2
clone_size: NA
cdr3_aa: CASSQEGPGVSTIYF

v_call: TRBV28
clone_size: NA
cdr3_aa: CASSRSGRSSYEQYF

v_call: TRBV5-6
clone_size: NA
cdr3_aa: CASSLGQGPYVGTQHF

v_call: TRBV4-1
clone_size: NA
cdr3_aa: CASSQGTHSASNTGELFF

v_call: TRBV7-8
clone_size: NA
cdr3_aa: CASSLGGGAEQYF

v_call: TRBV12-3/TRBV12-4
clone_size: NA
cdr3_aa: CASSRGPGDEQYF

v_call: TRBV28
clone_size: once
cdr3_aa: CASRPSTSGNSPLHF

v_call: TRBV4-1
clone_size: few
cdr3_aa: CASSQDPSGTRPYEQYF

v_call: TRBV20-1
clone_size: NA
cdr3_aa: CSASRNTEAFF

v_call: TRBV9
clone_size: once
cdr3_aa: CASSVVAGATGELFF

v_call: TRBV6-2/TRBV6-3
clone_size: NA
cdr3_aa: CASSYRQGRKPQHF

v_call: TRBV18
clone_size: NA
cdr3_aa: CASSVRTSGGQPNTQYF

v_call: TRBV6-6
clone_size: NA
cdr3_aa: CASSRRQSYEQYF

v_call: TRBV24-1
clone_size: NA
cdr3_aa: CASSQGGRPQHF

v_call: TRBV6-5
clone_size: once
cdr3_aa: CASLPRGQALSEQYF

v_call: TRBV19
clone_size: NA
cdr3_aa: CASSMTSGSGMNEQFF

v_call: TRBV5-1
clone_size: NA
cdr3_aa: CASSQTSNRETQYF

v_call: TRBV13
clone_size: NA
cdr3_aa: CASSFQFYGASGRRPYEQYF

v_call: TRBV9
clone_size: once
cdr3_aa: CASSPTQGQGFGAFF

v_call: TRBV6-1
clone_size: NA
cdr3_aa: CASSEPGYPMRFTF

v_call: TRBV6-5
clone_size: NA
cdr3_aa: CATEGGASYNEQFF

v_call: TRBV21-1
clone_size: NA
cdr3_aa: CASSPLSRGREETQYF

v_call: TRBV6-5
clone_size: NA
cdr3_aa: CASRSGTSVYNEQFF

v_call: TRBV28
clone_size: NA
cdr3_aa: CASSPRGIYEQYF

v_call: TRBV12-3/TRBV12-4
clone_size: NA
cdr3_aa: CASSFQGNTEAFF

v_call: TRBV19
clone_size: NA
cdr3_aa: CASSIAPSLEAFF

v_call: TRBV28
clone_size: NA
cdr3_aa: CASSPGGVRTSYEQYF

v_call: TRBV5-1
clone_size: NA
cdr3_aa: CASSQMGTSYSAEQYF

v_call: TRBV18
clone_size: NA
cdr3_aa: CASSPDGGYNEQFF

v_call: TRBV6-2/TRBV6-3
clone_size: NA
cdr3_aa: CASSYSIQDSPLHF

v_call: TRBV25-1
clone_size: NA
cdr3_aa: CASGDLQRSNTGELFF

v_call: TRBV18
clone_size: NA
cdr3_aa: CASSQGAGGNQPQHF

v_call: TRBV19
clone_size: NA
cdr3_aa: CASNGVSGLKETQYF

v_call: TRBV4-1
clone_size: NA
cdr3_aa: CASSQEGGGAGGYTF

v_call: TRBV5-6
clone_size: NA
cdr3_aa: CASSTRQGVFLAPLHF

v_call: TRBV2
clone_size: once
cdr3_aa: CASIGQLNTEAFF

v_call: TRBV24-1
clone_size: NA
cdr3_aa: CATSETGTKDNEQFF

v_call: TRBV7-9
clone_size: NA
cdr3_aa: CASSLGQMNTEAFF

v_call: TRBV7-2
clone_size: once
cdr3_aa: CASSHGQGTEAFF

v_call: TRBV18
clone_size: NA
cdr3_aa: CASSPSGGPQGAGGNTIYF

v_call: TRBV28
clone_size: NA
cdr3_aa: CASSPRNTGELFF

v_call: TRBV11-2
clone_size: once
cdr3_aa: CASSLVTSGNTIYF

v_call: TRBV2
clone_size: NA
cdr3_aa: CASSREKGAGANVLTF

v_call: TRBV5-4
clone_size: NA
cdr3_aa: CASSRRLSAGESYEQYF

v_call: TRBV7-2
clone_size: NA
cdr3_aa: CASSSTSAYEQYF

v_call: TRBV9
clone_size: NA
cdr3_aa: CASSVGQDWTYEQYF

v_call: TRBV11-2
clone_size: NA
cdr3_aa: CASSLDTGAYNSPLHF

v_call: TRBV28
clone_size: NA
cdr3_aa: CASRSQGTSEKLFF

v_call: TRBV7-9
clone_size: NA
cdr3_aa: CASSLNQDRGAFF

v_call: TRBV3-1/TRBV3-2
clone_size: NA
cdr3_aa: CASNTSPRGGYTF

v_call: TRBV27
clone_size: NA
cdr3_aa: CASGPGSFNSPLHF

v_call: TRBV9
clone_size: NA
cdr3_aa: CASSLSGTGVSDTQYF

v_call: TRBV27
clone_size: few
cdr3_aa: CASSFFGTGSNQPQHF

v_call: TRBV5-1
clone_size: NA
cdr3_aa: CASSSNGEVFNGYTF

v_call: TRBV5-1
clone_size: NA
cdr3_aa: CASSGMTGPQETQYF